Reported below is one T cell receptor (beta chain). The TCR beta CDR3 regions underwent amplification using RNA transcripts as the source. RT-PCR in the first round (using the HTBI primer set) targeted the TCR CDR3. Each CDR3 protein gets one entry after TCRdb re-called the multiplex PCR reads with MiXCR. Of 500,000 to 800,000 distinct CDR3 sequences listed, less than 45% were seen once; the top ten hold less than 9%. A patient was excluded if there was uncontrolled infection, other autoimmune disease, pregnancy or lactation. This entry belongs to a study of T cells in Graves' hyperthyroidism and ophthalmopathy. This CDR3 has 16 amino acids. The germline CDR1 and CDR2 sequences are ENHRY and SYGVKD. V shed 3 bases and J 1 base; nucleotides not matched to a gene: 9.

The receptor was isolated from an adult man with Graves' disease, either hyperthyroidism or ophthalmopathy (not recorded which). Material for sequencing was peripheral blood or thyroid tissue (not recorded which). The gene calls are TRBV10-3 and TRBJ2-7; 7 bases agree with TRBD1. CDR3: CAISEVGRQGSYEQYF. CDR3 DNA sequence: TGTGCCATCAGTGAAGTGGGGAGACAGGGATCCTACGAGCAGTACTTC.